The rows below give T cell receptor beta chains drawn from one sample of a study of cytomegalovirus exposure and HLA in healthy donors. Assay used: immunoSEQ multiplex PCR; TCRdb lists only in-frame clones, some missing. The sample lists about 130,000 clones; around 95% were seen once. Sequences were obtained from PBMCs. The receptors were gathered from a man between 18 and 35 years old in good health and CMV-seronegative. Both conserved end residues are trimmed from each CDR3.

>TRBV7-2|TRBJ2-7
ASSLASGHYEQY
>TRBV15|TRBJ2-4
ATSRDIGTGPPKNIQY
>TRBV11-2|TRBJ1-1
ASSLEGSSGAF
>TRBV6-1|TRBJ1-2
ASSEDTGTGFIYGYT
>TRBV30|TRBJ2-7
AWRLNLLGGEQY
>TRBV4-3|TRBJ1-2
ASSQEGGGRGYT
>TRBV7-9|TRBJ2-2
ASTLFIGKNTGELF
>TRBV7-2|TRBJ2-1
ASSLEYLAGPLMYNEQF
>TRBV9|TRBJ2-3
ASSVSSGHGTDTQY
>TRBV14|TRBJ2-5
ASSPLSGSLAVTQY
>TRBV28|TRBJ1-5
ASSLRTGPQH
>TRBV5-4|TRBJ2-3
ASSLKGGSRTDTQY
>TRBV7-3|TRBJ1-1
ASSPQGEMNNTEAF
>TRBV5-1|TRBJ2-1
ASSQTGGNSYNEQF
>TRBV30|TRBJ2-7
AWSVGGSYEQY
>TRBV7-9|TRBJ2-7
ASSPLAPARVTEQY
>TRBV15|TRBJ2-1
ATSGTLLAGVRDEQF
>TRBV11-1|TRBJ1-1
ASSSTVNTEAF
>TRBV28|TRBJ1-2
ASSSLRSGEWDYT
>TRBV19|TRBJ1-5
ASSIGRQPQH
>TRBV30|TRBJ1-2
AWSVETLNRYGYT
>TRBV9|TRBJ1-2
ASSVKGPLTGYT
>TRBV9|TRBJ1-1
ASSVAEGANTEAF
>TRBV6-1|TRBJ1-5
ASSSRGRHQPQH
>TRBV4-1|TRBJ1-3
ASSPSLGGVIFGNTIY
>TRBV5-5|TRBJ1-2
ASSLSPGFDGYT
>TRBV5-1|TRBJ2-7
ASSLVGNYEQY
>TRBV18|TRBJ2-5
ASSPGLAEETQY
>TRBV5-4|TRBJ2-3
ASSSGTMTSGRTAQY